These T cell receptor beta chains were read from a single sample in a study of PD-1 blockade in classical Hodgkin lymphoma. The repertoire was sequenced with immunoSEQ multiplex PCR; TCRdb's copy has only in-frame clones and lacks some. There are approximately 100,000 clones in the sample; roughly 90% occur only once, and 2.8% lies in the top ten. The sequencing here drew on peripheral blood mononuclear cells (PBMCs), taken at baseline. The receptors come from a human donor with classical Hodgkin lymphoma. The CDR3 runs from the conserved cysteine through the conserved F or W. Each record gives: V gene, J gene, CDR3 protein.

TRBV7-3	TRBJ2-3	CASSLTGTINGDTQYF
TRBV5-1	TRBJ2-5	CASSSGLSGRLQETQYF
TRBV5-1	TRBJ2-3	CASSLVASGSTQQYF
TRBV15	TRBJ2-1	CATSRGGGTGPIKQFF
TRBV7-2	TRBJ2-3	CARNRRNTDTQYF
TRBV5-1	TRBJ2-5	CASSTDRGEETQYF
TRBV13	TRBJ1-2	CASSTLTGTNYGYTF
TRBV2	TRBJ2-2	CASNRGTNTGELFF
TRBV5-1	TRBJ2-5	CASSLGQVVQETQYF
TRBV7-3	TRBJ2-1	CASSLRQSYNEQFF
TRBV7-6	TRBJ2-7	CASSRTPLAPSYEQYF
TRBV9	TRBJ2-2	CASSVTGTGELFF
TRBV19	TRBJ1-1	CASSMGQGVINTEAFF
TRBV6-4	TRBJ2-5	CASSARGPLQRETQYF
TRBV27	TRBJ2-1	CASSLGGDNEQFF
TRBV7-9	TRBJ2-7	CASSPGRVSYEQYF
TRBV30	TRBJ1-2	CAWSAQGAGGYTF
TRBV30	TRBJ1-1	CAWSARAGGTEAFF
TRBV11-3	TRBJ2-1	CASSINSGGFNEQFF
TRBV10-3	TRBJ1-3	CAISENSSGNTIYF
TRBV7-9	TRBJ1-4	CASSLGPGQGALTNEKLFF
TRBV10-3	TRBJ2-7	CAISDDYEQYF
TRBV5-1	TRBJ1-2	CASSFSAPRGEYGYTF
TRBV27	TRBJ2-2	CAIRTGLNTGELFF
TRBV6-5	TRBJ1-2	CASRKGRDGGYTF
TRBV28	TRBJ1-5	CASSSPTGALWPQHF
TRBV5-6	TRBJ2-3	CASSLRLGLAGTDTQYF
TRBV25-1	TRBJ2-5	CASSDPIRQGLGQETQYF
TRBV19	TRBJ2-5	CASSFGPGGETQYF
TRBV4-2	TRBJ2-7	CASSQVTGVYEQYF
TRBV27	TRBJ1-5	CASSSTGGQPQHF
TRBV9	TRBJ2-2	CASSVNTGELFF
TRBV10-3	TRBJ1-1	CAISPGQNTEAFF
TRBV28	TRBJ2-7	CASSFRLAGGIAYEQYF
TRBV28	TRBJ1-2	CASSRLTRLTGPDYGYTF
TRBV6-1	TRBJ1-5	CASSGRTSNQPQHF
TRBV5-1	TRBJ2-7	CTSSSRLAGAYEQYF
TRBV7-9	TRBJ1-2	CASSLGGEDTF
TRBV10-3	TRBJ2-3	CAISGVPGEDTQYF
TRBV6-1	TRBJ2-1	CASSAGQGTYNEQFF
TRBV5-6	TRBJ2-7	CASTKAPAGYEQYF
TRBV5-4	TRBJ2-7	CASSRDRGQEQYF
TRBV29-1	TRBJ1-1	CSVWEGLNTEAFF
TRBV6-1	TRBJ2-7	CASTGGSFLEQYF
TRBV30	TRBJ2-7	CAWGDRGYEQYF
TRBV28	TRBJ2-3	CASRGAGTGKADTQYF